Listed below are T cell receptor beta chains from one sample, sequenced in a study of tumor-infiltrating lymphocytes in primary liver carcinoma. One entry per CDR3 protein, called by TCRdb with MiXCR from the multiplex PCR reads. Of nearly 45,000 distinct CDR3 sequences in the sample, approximately 70% were seen once. The sequenced sample was liver tumor tissue from sampling region 2. These receptors were obtained from a man aged 40-55 years with primary liver carcinoma and hepatitis B virus infection. Each CDR3 is given with its conserved first and last residue. The order of the fields is V gene, J gene, clone size, D gene, CDR3 protein, CDR3 DNA. A D gene is named only where the DNA matches it firmly. Expanded clones get a size class; other rows say once, few or many, or leave the size out.

TRBV20-1	TRBJ2-7	NA	TRBD2	CSAREREYEQYF	TGCAGTGCTAGAGAGCGGGAGTACGAGCAGTACTTC
TRBV28	TRBJ1-1	NA	NA	CASIIGLLRNIEAFF	TGTGCCAGCATCATTGGGCTGCTTCGGAACATTGAAGCTTTCTTT
TRBV7-2	TRBJ2-3	NA	NA	CASSLFYSDPTQYF	TGTGCCAGCAGCTTATTTTATTCGGATCCTACGCAGTATTTT
TRBV5-1	TRBJ1-1	once	NA	CASSPETDEAFF	TGCGCCAGCAGCCCGGAGACAGACGAAGCTTTCTTT
TRBV11-1	TRBJ2-1	NA	TRBD2	CASSPRELAGVGEQFF	TGTGCCAGCAGCCCCCGGGAGCTAGCGGGAGTCGGGGAGCAGTTCTTC
TRBV30	TRBJ1-5	NA	TRBD1	CAWSKKDRGRYQSQHF	TGTGCCTGGAGTAAAAAAGACAGGGGGAGATATCAGTCCCAGCACTTT
TRBV11-3	TRBJ2-7	NA	TRBD1	CANSVGQSFVQYF	TGTGCCAACAGCGTGGGACAGTCCTTCGTGCAGTACTTC
TRBV14	TRBJ2-7	many	NA	CASSQGLSLQYF	TGTGCCAGCAGCCAAGGATTGAGCTTGCAGTACTTC
TRBV18	TRBJ2-1	NA	TRBD1	CASSPPGTGGDNEQFF	TGTGCCAGCTCACCTCCCGGGACAGGGGGGGACAATGAGCAGTTCTTC
TRBV30	TRBJ2-1	few	NA	CAWSEGSSGANEQFF	TGTGCCTGGAGTGAAGGGTCTAGTGGGGCAAATGAGCAGTTCTTC
TRBV5-1	TRBJ2-1	many	TRBD2	CASSSTGTSDEQFF	TGCGCCAGCAGCTCCACCGGGACTAGCGATGAGCAGTTCTTC
TRBV11-2	TRBJ2-6	NA	TRBD1	CISSMGGDRGISFSGANVLAF	TGTATCAGCAGCATGGGGGGAGACAGGGGCATTTCCTTCTCTGGGGCCAACGTCCTGGCTTTC
TRBV7-6	TRBJ2-5	NA	NA	CVSSLETMGTQYF	TGTGTCAGCAGCTTAGAGACTATGGGGACCCAGTACTTC
TRBV29-1	TRBJ2-7	NA	NA	CSVDRGCVDEQYF	TGCAGTGTCGATAGAGGGTGTGTCGACGAGCAGTACTTC
TRBV6-2/TRBV6-3	TRBJ1-1	medium-sized	NA	CASSYRGRGTEAFF	TGTGCCAGCAGTTACCGTGGCCGGGGCACTGAAGCTTTCTTT
TRBV7-9	TRBJ2-7	many	TRBD2	CASSLGSGTSGGYEQYF	TGTGCCAGCAGCTTAGGGTCCGGGACTAGCGGAGGCTACGAGCAGTACTTC
TRBV6-5	TRBJ2-1	NA	TRBD2	CASNRLADCNEKFF	TGTGCCAGCAATCGACTAGCGGATTGCAATGAGAAGTTCTTC
TRBV11-2	TRBJ2-7	NA	TRBD1	CASCLRWTGENEEYF	TGTGCCAGCTGCTTACGATGGACAGGGGAAAACGAAGAGTACTTC
TRBV12-3/TRBV12-4	TRBJ1-1	NA	NA	CASGFKGGNTETFF	TGTGCCAGCGGTTTTAAAGGGGGGAACACTGAAACTTTCTTT
TRBV5-1	TRBJ2-1	NA	NA	CASSSSGLSEQFF	TGCGCCAGCAGCTCGTCAGGGTTGAGTGAGCAGTTCTTC
TRBV6-2/TRBV6-3	TRBJ2-5	NA	NA	CGSGFGTPEKKWGQYF	TGTGGCAGCGGTTTCGGGACACCCGAGAAAAAGTGGGGCCAGTACTTC
TRBV5-6	TRBJ2-1	NA	TRBD2	CASSRSGSGRDNEQFF	TGTGCCAGCAGCCGGTCTGGGAGCGGGAGGGACAATGAGCAGTTCTTT
TRBV5-5	TRBJ2-2	NA	NA	CASSLLQAGGGKLFF	TGTGCCAGCAGCTTGCTACAGGCTGGAGGTGGGAAGCTGTTTTTT
TRBV29-1	TRBJ1-1	NA	NA	CSVIRVNTEAFF	TGCAGCGTTATCAGGGTGAATACTGAAGCTTTCTTT
TRBV10-3	TRBJ2-1	once	NA	CAISELPSDIEQFF	TGTGCCATCAGTGAGTTGCCCTCAGACATTGAGCAGTTCTTC
TRBV14	TRBJ2-6	NA	NA	CTSSQGAAGANVLTF	TGTACCAGCAGCCAAGGTGCAGCTGGGGCCAACGTCCTGACTTTC
TRBV29-1	TRBJ1-1	NA	NA	CSVVGGGVNTEALF	TGCAGCGTCGTCGGAGGGGGGGTGAACACTGAAGCTCTCTTT
TRBV5-1	TRBJ1-4	many	TRBD1	CASSSQGSEKLFF	TGCGCCAGCAGCTCACAGGGGAGTGAAAAACTGTTTTTT
TRBV11-1	TRBJ2-1	few	TRBD2	CASSIGKTSGASRFGNEQFF	TGTGCCAGCAGCATAGGAAAGACTAGCGGGGCCTCACGGTTCGGCAATGAGCAGTTCTTC
TRBV29-1	TRBJ2-5	once	NA	CIVMACGGQETQYF	TGCATCGTTATGGCGTGTGGGGGGCAAGAGACCCAGTACTTC
TRBV2	TRBJ1-1	NA	NA	CTSSEARGVGAEAFF	TGTACCAGCAGTGAAGCGCGAGGTGTAGGCGCTGAAGCTTTCTTT
TRBV4-2	TRBJ2-1	NA	TRBD2	CASSQLLAGYTGNEQFF	TGTGCCAGCAGCCAACTTTTAGCGGGATATACGGGGAATGAGCAGTTCTTC
TRBV29-1	TRBJ2-5	large	TRBD2	CSVRTSGSWAETQYF	TGCAGCGTTCGGACTAGCGGGAGTTGGGCAGAGACCCAGTACTTC
TRBV30	TRBJ2-7	medium-sized	NA	CAWSREDSYEQYF	TGTGCCTGGAGTAGGGAGGACTCCTACGAGCAGTACTTC
TRBV5-1	TRBJ2-7	NA	NA	CTSSLDPSSYERYF	TGCACCAGCAGCTTGGATCCAAGTTCCTACGAGCGGTACTTC
TRBV29-1	TRBJ2-7	NA	NA	CNIVEGLYEQYF	TGTAACATTGTAGAGGGGCTCTACGAGCAGTACTTC
TRBV11-2	TRBJ1-3	NA	NA	CASSSRVRNGNTIYF	TGTGCCAGCAGCTCCAGAGTTCGAAATGGAAACACCATATATTTT
TRBV21-1	TRBJ2-5	many	NA	CASSKADEVAQETQYF	TGTGCCAGCAGCAAAGCTGATGAGGTAGCGCAAGAGACCCAGTACTTC
TRBV6-6	TRBJ2-1	NA	TRBD1	CASSPRSGGEQFF	TGTGCCAGCAGTCCAAGGTCAGGGGGCGAGCAGTTCTTC
TRBV11-2	TRBJ1-1	NA	NA	CASCLDFRWANTEAFF	TGTGCCAGCTGCTTAGACTTTAGATGGGCGAATACTGAAGCTTTCTTT
TRBV5-1	TRBJ2-1	NA	NA	CASSPGTTARYEQFF	TGCGCCAGCAGCCCCGGGACAACCGCGAGGTACGAGCAGTTCTTC
TRBV6-5	TRBJ2-2	NA	NA	CASGYSGANTGELFF	TGTGCCAGCGGTTACTCTGGGGCGAACACCGGGGAGCTGTTTTTT
TRBV5-4	TRBJ2-2	once	NA	CANRAGGTGELFF	TGTGCCAACAGGGCCGGTGGGACTGGGGAGCTATTTTTT
TRBV20-1	TRBJ2-7	NA	TRBD2	CSAEIPGLVPEQHF	TGCAGTGCCGAAATCCCGGGACTAGTCCCCGAGCAGCACTTC
TRBV12-3/TRBV12-4	TRBJ2-1	NA	NA	CVSSLDEGNEQFF	TGTGTCAGCAGTCTTGACGAAGGCAATGAGCAGTTCTTT
TRBV6-1	TRBJ2-3	few	NA	CASRIGIGNQPQYF	TGTGCCAGCAGGATTGGGATAGGCAATCAGCCCCAGTATTTT
TRBV28	TRBJ2-1	NA	NA	CASSWASLDGQFF	TGCGCAAGCAGTTGGGCTAGCCTGGATGGGCAGTTCTTC
TRBV28	TRBJ2-3	NA	TRBD2	CISSTSTSGNTDTQYF	TGTATCAGCAGTACCTCGACTAGCGGGAACACAGATACGCAGTATTTT
TRBV4-3	TRBJ2-5	NA	NA	CASSLVYEETQYF	TGCGCCAGCAGCCTAGTATATGAAGAGACCCAGTACTTC